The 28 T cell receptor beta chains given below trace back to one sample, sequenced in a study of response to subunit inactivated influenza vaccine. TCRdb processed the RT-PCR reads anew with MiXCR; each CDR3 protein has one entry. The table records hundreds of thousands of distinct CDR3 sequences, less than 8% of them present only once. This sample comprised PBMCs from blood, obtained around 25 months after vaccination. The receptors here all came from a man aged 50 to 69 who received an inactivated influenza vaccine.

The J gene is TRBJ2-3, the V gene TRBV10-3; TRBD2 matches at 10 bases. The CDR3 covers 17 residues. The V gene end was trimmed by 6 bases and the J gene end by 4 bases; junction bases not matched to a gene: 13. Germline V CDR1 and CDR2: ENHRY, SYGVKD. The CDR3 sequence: CAIRPISPSGSPDTQYF. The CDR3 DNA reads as TGTGCCATCAGACCCATCTCACCTAGCGGGAGCCCAGATACGCAGTATTTT.

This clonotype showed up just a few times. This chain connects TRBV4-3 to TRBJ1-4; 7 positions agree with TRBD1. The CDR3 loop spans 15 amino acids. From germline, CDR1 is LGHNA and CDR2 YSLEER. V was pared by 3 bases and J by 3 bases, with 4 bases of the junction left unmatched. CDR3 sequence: CASSHSGQPNEKLFF. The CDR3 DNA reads TGCGCCAGCAGCCACTCGGGACAGCCTAATGAAAAACTGTTTTTT.

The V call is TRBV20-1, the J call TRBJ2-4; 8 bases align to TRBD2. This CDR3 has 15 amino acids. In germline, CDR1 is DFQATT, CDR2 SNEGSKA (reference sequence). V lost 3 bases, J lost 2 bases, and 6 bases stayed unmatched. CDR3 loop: CSASRGGFTKNIQYF. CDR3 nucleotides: TGCAGTGCTAGCCGGGGGGGGTTCACCAAAAACATTCAGTACTTC.

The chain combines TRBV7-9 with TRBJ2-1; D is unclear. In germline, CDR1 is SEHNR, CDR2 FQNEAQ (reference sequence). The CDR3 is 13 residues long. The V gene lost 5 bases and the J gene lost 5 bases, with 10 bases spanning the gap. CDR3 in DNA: TGTGCCAGCAGCCCCAGAGTTCACAATGAGCAGTTCTTC. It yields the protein CASSPRVHNEQFF.

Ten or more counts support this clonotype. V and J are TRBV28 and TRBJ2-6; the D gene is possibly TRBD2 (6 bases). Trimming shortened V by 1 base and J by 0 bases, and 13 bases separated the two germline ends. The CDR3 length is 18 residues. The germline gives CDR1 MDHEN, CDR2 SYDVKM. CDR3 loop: CASSLFLAGSSGANVLTF. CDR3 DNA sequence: TGTGCCAGCAGTTTATTCTTGGCGGGGAGCTCTGGGGCCAACGTCCTGACTTTC.

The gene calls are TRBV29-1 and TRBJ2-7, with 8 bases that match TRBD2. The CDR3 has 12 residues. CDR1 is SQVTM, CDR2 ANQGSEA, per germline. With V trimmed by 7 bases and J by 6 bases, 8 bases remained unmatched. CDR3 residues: CSGLAGKSEQYF. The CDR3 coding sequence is TGCAGCGGATTAGCGGGGAAGAGCGAGCAGTACTTC.

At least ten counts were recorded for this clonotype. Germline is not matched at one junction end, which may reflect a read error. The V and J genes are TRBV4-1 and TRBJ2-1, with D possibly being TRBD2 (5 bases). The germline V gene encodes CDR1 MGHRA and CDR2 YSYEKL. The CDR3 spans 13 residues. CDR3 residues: CASSQDGSPRHVF. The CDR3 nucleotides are TGCGCCAGCAGCCAAGATGGGAGCCCGAGGCATGTCTTC.

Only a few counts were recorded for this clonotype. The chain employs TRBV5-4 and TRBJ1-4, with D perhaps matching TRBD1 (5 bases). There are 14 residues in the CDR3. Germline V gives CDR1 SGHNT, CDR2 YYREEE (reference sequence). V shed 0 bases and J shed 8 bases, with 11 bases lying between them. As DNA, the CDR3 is TGTGCCAGCAGCTTGGGGGGGATTCGGGAAAAACTGTTTTTT. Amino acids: CASSLGGIREKLFF.

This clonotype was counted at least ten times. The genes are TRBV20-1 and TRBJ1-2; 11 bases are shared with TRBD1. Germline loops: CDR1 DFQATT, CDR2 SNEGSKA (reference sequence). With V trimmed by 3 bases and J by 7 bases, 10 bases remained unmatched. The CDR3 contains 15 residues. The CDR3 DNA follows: TGCAGTGCTAGTCAACTTGGACAGGGGGCTTTTGGCTACACCTTC. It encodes CSASQLGQGAFGYTF.

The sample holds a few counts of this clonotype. The CDR3 region has the DNA TGTGCCACCAGTGATTCGCTTAGACTAGCGGGAGATAATGAGCAGTTCTTC. It yields the protein CATSDSLRLAGDNEQFF. The chain is built from TRBV24-1 and TRBJ2-1; 12 bases are shared with TRBD2. The CDR3 contains 17 residues. Germline V lookup: CDR1 KGHDR, CDR2 SFDVKD. Trimming removed 2 bases from V and 7 bases from J; junction bases left unmatched: 8.

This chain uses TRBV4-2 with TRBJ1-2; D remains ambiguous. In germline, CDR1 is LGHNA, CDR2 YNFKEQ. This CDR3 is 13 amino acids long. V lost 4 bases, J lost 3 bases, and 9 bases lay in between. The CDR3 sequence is CASSLEQDYGYTF. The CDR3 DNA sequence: TGTGCCAGCAGCCTGGAGCAGGACTATGGCTACACCTTC.

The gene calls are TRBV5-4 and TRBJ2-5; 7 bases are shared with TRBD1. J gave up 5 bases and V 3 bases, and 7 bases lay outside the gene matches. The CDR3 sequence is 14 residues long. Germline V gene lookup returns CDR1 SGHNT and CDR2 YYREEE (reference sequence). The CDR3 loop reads CASSSLTGVETQYF. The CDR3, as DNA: TGTGCCAGCAGCTCCCTTACAGGGGTCGAGACCCAGTACTTC.

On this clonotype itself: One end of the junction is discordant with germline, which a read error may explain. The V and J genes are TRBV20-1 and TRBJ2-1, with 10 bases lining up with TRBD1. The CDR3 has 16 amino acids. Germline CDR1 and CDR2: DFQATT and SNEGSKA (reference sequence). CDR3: CSTRIFGTGDVKEHFF. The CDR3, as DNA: TGCAGTACTAGAATATTCGGGACAGGGGACGTCAAGGAGCATTTCTTC.

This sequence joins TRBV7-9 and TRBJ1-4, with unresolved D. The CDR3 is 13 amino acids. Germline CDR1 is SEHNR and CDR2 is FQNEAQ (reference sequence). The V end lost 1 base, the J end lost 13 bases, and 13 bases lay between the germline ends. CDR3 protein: CASSLDLFSALFF. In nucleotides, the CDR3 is TGTGCCAGCAGCTTAGACTTATTCTCCGCACTGTTTTTT.

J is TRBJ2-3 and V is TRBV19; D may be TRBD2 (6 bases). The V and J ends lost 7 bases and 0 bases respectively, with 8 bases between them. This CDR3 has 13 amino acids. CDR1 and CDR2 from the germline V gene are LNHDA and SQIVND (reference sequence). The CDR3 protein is CASKSGSTDTQYF. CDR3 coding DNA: TGTGCCAGTAAGAGCGGGAGCACAGATACGCAGTATTTT.

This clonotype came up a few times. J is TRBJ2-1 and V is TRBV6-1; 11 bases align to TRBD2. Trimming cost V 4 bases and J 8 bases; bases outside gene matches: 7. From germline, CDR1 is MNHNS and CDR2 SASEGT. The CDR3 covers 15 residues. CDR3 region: CASSGRLAGSHEQFF. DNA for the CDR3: TGTGCCAGCAGTGGGAGACTAGCGGGGTCGCATGAGCAGTTCTTC.

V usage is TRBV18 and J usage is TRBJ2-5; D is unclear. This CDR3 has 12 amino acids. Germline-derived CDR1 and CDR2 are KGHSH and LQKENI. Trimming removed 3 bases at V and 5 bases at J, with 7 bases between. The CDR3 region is CASSPFSETQYF. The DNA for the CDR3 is TGTGCCAGCTCACCTTTCTCTGAGACCCAGTACTTC.

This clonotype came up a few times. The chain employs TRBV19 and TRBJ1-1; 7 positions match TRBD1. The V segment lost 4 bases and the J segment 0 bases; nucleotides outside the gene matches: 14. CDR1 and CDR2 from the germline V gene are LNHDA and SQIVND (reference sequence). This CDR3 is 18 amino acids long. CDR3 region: CASSKESTGWFMNTEAFF. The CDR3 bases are TGTGCCAGTAGTAAGGAGTCGACAGGGTGGTTCATGAACACTGAAGCTTTCTTT.

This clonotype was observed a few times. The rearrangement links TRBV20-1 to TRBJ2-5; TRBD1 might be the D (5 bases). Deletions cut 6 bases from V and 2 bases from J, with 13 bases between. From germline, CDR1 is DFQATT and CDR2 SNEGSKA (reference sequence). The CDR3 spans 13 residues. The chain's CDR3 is CSAPKGAQETQYF. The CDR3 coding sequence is TGCAGTGCCCCGAAAGGGGCGCAAGAGACCCAGTACTTC.

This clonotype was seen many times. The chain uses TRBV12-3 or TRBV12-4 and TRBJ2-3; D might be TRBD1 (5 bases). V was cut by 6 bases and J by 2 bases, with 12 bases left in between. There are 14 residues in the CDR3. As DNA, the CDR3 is TGTGCCAGCAGAAAAGACAGATACACAGATACGCAGTATTTT. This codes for CASRKDRYTDTQYF.

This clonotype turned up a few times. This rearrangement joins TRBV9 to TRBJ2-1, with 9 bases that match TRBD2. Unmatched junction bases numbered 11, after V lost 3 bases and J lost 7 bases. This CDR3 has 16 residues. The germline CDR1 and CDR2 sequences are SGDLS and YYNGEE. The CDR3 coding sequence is TGTGCCAGCAGCGCAGCTAGCGGGGAGGGTTGGAATGAGCAGTTCTTC. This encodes CASSAASGEGWNEQFF.

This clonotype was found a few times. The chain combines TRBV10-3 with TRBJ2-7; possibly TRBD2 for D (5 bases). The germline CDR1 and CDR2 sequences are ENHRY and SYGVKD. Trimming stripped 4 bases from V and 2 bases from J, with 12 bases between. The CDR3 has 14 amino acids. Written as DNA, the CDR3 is TGTGCCATCAGTGGCGGTCGAGGGACCTACGAGCAGTACTTC. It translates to CAISGGRGTYEQYF.

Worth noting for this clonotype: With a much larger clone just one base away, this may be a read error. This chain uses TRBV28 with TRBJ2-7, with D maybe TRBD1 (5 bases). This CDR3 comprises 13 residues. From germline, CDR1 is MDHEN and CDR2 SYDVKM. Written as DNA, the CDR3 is TGTCCCAGCCGTCACTTGCAGGGCCACGAGCAGTACTTC. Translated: CPSRHLQGHEQYF.

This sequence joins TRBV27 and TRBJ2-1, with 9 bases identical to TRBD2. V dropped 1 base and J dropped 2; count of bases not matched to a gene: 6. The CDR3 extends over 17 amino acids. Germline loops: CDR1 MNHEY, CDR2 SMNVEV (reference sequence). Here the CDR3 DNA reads TGTGCCAGCAGTTTATTAGCGGGAGTAGAGGCCTACAATGAGCAGTTCTTC. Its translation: CASSLLAGVEAYNEQFF.

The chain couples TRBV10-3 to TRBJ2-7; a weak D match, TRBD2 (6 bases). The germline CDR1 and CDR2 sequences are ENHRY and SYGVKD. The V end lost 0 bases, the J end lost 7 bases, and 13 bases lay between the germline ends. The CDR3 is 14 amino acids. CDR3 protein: CAISESRAGGEQYF. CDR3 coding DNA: TGTGCCATCAGTGAGTCGAGGGCAGGAGGGGAGCAGTACTTC.

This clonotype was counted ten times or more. CDR3 loop: CASSYGTADSPLHF. The CDR3, as DNA: TGTGCCAGTTCCTACGGGACTGCGGATTCACCCCTCCACTTT. J is TRBJ1-6 and V is TRBV19, with D perhaps TRBD1 (5 bases). Germline V gene lookup returns CDR1 LNHDA and CDR2 SQIVND (reference sequence). The CDR3 runs to 14 residues. V lost 8 bases, J lost 8 bases, and 16 bases lay in between.

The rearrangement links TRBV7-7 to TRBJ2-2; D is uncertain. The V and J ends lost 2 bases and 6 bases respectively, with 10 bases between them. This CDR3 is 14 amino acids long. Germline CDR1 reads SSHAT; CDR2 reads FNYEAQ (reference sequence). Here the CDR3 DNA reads TGTGCCAGCAGCTTATCACGGAGATCCGGGGAGCTGTTTTTT. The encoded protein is CASSLSRRSGELFF.

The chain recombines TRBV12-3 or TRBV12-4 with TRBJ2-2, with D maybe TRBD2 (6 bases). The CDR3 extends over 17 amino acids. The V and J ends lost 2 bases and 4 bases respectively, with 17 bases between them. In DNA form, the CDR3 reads TGTGCCAGCAGTTTATCTGGCCTTCCCGGGGGCACCGGGGAGCTGTTTTTT. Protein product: CASSLSGLPGGTGELFF.